Sequencing of this T cell receptor (beta chain) was carried out in a study of shared clonotypes between healthy human individuals. This clone was recorded only once. The antigen is unknown. Study-wide results and limits: Apart from blood, nothing was sampled; tissue repertoires likely differ. Some clonotypes were shared by all four sorted-subset donors, while others were not shared. The non-shared ones had lower generation probabilities than the shared ones.

Germline assignment: CDR1 SGHTA and CDR2 FQGNSA. The CDR3 covers 15 residues. V shed 3 bases, J shed 2 bases, and the junction held 2 bases outside the gene matches. Some clones are missing from TCRdb's copy, which holds only in-frame ones; the method was immunoSEQ multiplex PCR. The repertoire holds around 720,000 clones, with 73% as singletons. This chain uses TRBV7-2 with TRBJ1-5; 9 nucleotides align to TRBD1. The origin of this receptor is a woman aged 25 to 39 in good health. The sequencing sample was made of memory CD4+ T cells sorted from blood. Subset of the sample: CD45RA-negative fraction. The CDR3 bases are TGTGCCAGCAGCTTCGACAGGGGGGGCAATCAGCCCCAGCATTTT. Translating it yields CASSFDRGGNQPQHF.